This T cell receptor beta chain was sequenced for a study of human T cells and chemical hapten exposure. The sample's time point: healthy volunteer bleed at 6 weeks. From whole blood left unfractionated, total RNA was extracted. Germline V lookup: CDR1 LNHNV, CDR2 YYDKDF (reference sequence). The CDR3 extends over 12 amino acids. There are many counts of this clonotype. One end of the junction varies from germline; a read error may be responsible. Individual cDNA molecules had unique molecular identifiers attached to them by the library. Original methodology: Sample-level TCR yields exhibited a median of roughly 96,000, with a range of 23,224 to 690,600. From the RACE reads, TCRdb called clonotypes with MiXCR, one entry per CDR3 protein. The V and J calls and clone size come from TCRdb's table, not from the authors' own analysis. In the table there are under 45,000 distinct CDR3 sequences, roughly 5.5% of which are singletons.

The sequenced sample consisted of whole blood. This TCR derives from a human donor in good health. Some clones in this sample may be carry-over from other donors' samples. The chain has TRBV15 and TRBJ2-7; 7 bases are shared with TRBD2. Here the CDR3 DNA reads TGTGCCACCAGCAGAGAAGTTGGGGGGGTCGTCTTC. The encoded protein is CATSREVGGVVF.